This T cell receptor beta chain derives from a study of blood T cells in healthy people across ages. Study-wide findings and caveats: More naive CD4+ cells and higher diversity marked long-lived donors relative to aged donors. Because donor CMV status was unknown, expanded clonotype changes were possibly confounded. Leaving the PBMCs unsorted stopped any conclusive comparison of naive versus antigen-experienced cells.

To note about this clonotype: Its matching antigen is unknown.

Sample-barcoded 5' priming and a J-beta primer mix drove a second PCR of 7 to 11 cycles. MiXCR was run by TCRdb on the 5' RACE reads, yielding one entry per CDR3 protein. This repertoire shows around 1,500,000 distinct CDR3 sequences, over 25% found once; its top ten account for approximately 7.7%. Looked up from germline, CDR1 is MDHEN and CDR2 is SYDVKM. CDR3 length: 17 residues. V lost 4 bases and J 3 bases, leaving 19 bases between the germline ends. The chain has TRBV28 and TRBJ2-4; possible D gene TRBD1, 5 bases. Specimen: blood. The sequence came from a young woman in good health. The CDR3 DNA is TGTGCCAGCAGTTCCCTAGGCCAGGGTTTAGGCAAAAACATTCAGTACTTC. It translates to CASSSLGQGLGKNIQYF. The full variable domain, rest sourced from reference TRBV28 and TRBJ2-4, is DVKVTQSSRYLVKRTGEKVFLECVQDMDHENMFWYRQDPGLGLRLIYFSYDVKMKEKGDIPEGYSVSREKKERFSLILESASTNQTSMYLCASSSLGQGLGKNIQYFGAGTRLSVL.